This TCR beta chain derives from a study of T-cell reconstitution after alpha-beta-depleted transplantation in children. This clonotype was seen only a few times. CDR1 DFQATT and CDR2 SNEGSKA come from the germline V gene (reference sequence). The CDR3 is 13 amino acids. Trimming stripped 1 base from V and 3 bases from J, with 6 bases between. Preparing the TCRbeta library involved the use of unique molecular identifiers. TCRdb itself ran the PCR reads through MiXCR, one entry per CDR3 protein. The sample lists more than 250,000 distinct CDR3 sequences; around 9.6% were seen once. Sequenced material: PBMCs from the stem cell graft donor, taken from the stem cell graft. This sequence originates from a human donor who donated a stem cell graft to a child with SCID. The chain uses TRBV20-1 and TRBJ1-4, with D uncertain. The CDR3 nucleotides read TGCAGTGCTAGAGGTTACGCTAATGAAAAACTGTTTTTT. This codes for CSARGYANEKLFF.